This is a list of T cell receptor beta chains from one sample in a study of post-analysis software for immune sequencing data. Each CDR3 protein gets one entry after TCRdb re-called the PCR reads with MiXCR. The repertoire consists of some 800,000 distinct CDR3 sequences, with more than 45% occurring once and the leading ten covering roughly 5%. Input material: blood. The receptor set was obtained from a girl aged 10 to 17 with multiple sclerosis. CDR3s include the opening cysteine and the closing phenylalanine or tryptophan. The order of the fields is D gene, clone size, V gene, J gene, CDR3 DNA, CDR3 protein. The D gene is left open where the match is weak. Clone size is stated in some rows and not others, as once, few, many or a class when expanded.

>-|-|TRBV10-3|TRBJ1-5
TGTGCCATCAGTGAGTCCGTCGGTCAGCCCCAGCATTTT
CAISESVGQPQHF
>TRBD2|few|TRBV29-1|TRBJ2-1
TGCAGCGTTGGTTCTAGCGGGAGCTACAATGAGCGGTTCTTC
CSVGSSGSYNERFF
>-|-|TRBV29-1|TRBJ2-5
TGCAGCGTTGAAAGCGACAACCAAGAGACCCAGTACTTC
CSVESDNQETQYF
>TRBD1|few|TRBV29-1|TRBJ1-2
TGCAGCGCTGGGACAGGGGACGGCTACACCTTC
CSAGTGDGYTF
>-|-|TRBV6-5|TRBJ2-1
TGTGCCAGCAGTTACTCGAAATTTAGCTCCTACAATGAGCAGTTCTTC
CASSYSKFSSYNEQFF
>TRBD1|-|TRBV18|TRBJ2-7
TGTGCCAGCTCACCAGGAACGACAGGGTATTACGAGCAGTACTTC
CASSPGTTGYYEQYF
>-|-|TRBV7-6|TRBJ1-1
TGTGCCAGCAGCTCCCCGGGGCGGGAAGCTTTCTTT
CASSSPGREAFF
>TRBD2|few|TRBV7-2|TRBJ2-1
TGTGCCAGCAACAAACTAGCGGGAGGGCTCAATGAGCAGTTCTTC
CASNKLAGGLNEQFF
>-|once|TRBV20-1|TRBJ2-1
TGCAGTGCTACTGGGGGAGGCGATTCCTACAATGAGCAGTTCTTC
CSATGGGDSYNEQFF
>TRBD1|-|TRBV27|TRBJ1-1
TGTGCCAGCAGACCGGGACAGGGGTTCGGTGAAGCTTTCTTT
CASRPGQGFGEAFF
>-|few|TRBV7-2|TRBJ2-1
TGTGCCAGCAGCTTAACGTCAGTGGCCGAGCAGTTCTTC
CASSLTSVAEQFF
>-|few|TRBV4-3|TRBJ2-7
TGCGCCAGCAGCCAAGATATCGGGGACTCCTACGAGCAGTACTTC
CASSQDIGDSYEQYF
>-|-|TRBV6-5|TRBJ2-1
TGTGCCAGCAGGCGGCTAGGGACCTACAATGAGCAGTTCTTC
CASRRLGTYNEQFF
>-|-|TRBV15|TRBJ2-4
TGTGCCACCGGTGGGCCACAAGGCGGAAACATTCAGTACTTC
CATGGPQGGNIQYF
>TRBD1|-|TRBV24-1|TRBJ2-3
TGTGCCACCAGGGATCCCGACAGGGCAGATACGCAGTATTTT
CATRDPDRADTQYF
>-|-|TRBV28|TRBJ2-7
TGTGCCCTCAGCAGGGGCGCCGGGTACGAGCAGTACTTC
CALSRGAGYEQYF